This entry concerns a single T cell receptor beta chain. What it recognizes is unknown. This sample was included in a study of cytomegalovirus exposure and HLA in healthy donors. Study observations and caveats: Association of a missense DCLRE1C variant with TCR beta V- and J-gene trimming was reported in a later analysis. Prior analysis indicated that the majority of TCR beta V segments exhibited productivity approximately 90% or approximately 30% of the time. Relative to equally common others, HLA-associated TCR beta chains showed greater clonal expansion in a later analysis.

Trimming pared 4 bases from V and 5 bases from J, leaving 13 bases between. The CDR3 runs to 14 residues. Germline V gives CDR1 SGHRS, CDR2 YFSETQ. With 60 Vbeta and 13 Jbeta primers, the PCR was carried out. Produced via immunoSEQ multiplex PCR; TCRdb's table is partial and in-frame only. Of more than 140,000 clones listed, around 80% were seen once; the top ten hold about 5.6%. The gene calls are TRBV5-1 and TRBJ1-5, with D perhaps TRBD1 (5 bases). The origin of this receptor is a man younger than 45 in good health and CMV-seropositive. The sequenced sample was PBMCs. The CDR3: CASSPGTGDQPQHF. CDR3 bases: TGCGCCAGCAGCCCTGGGACGGGGGATCAGCCCCAGCATTTT.